This T cell receptor (beta chain) came from a study of Graves' ophthalmopathy and Graves' hyperthyroidism. Patients were left out if they had other autoimmune diseases, uncontrolled infections, pregnancy or lactation. Diagnostic conclusions were grounded in clinical symptoms, serum thyroxine, TRAb, thyroid ultrasound and orbital computed tomography. Trimming removed 0 bases at V and 6 bases at J, with 12 bases between. The CDR3 sequence is 14 residues long. Per the germline V gene, CDR1 is SGHRS and CDR2 is YFSETQ. This clonotype was detected ten times or more. Amplifying from RNA transcripts, the study obtained TCR beta CDR3 regions. An initial RT-PCR round employing HTBI primers preceded a second-round multiplex PCR. TCRdb reanalysed the multiplex PCR reads using MiXCR and keeps one entry per CDR3 protein. Of tens of thousands of distinct CDR3 sequences listed, about half were seen once; the top ten hold over 4%.

This chain connects TRBV5-1 to TRBJ1-1; perhaps TRBD1 as D (5 bases). The receptor comes from an adult woman with Graves' ophthalmopathy. The sequenced sample consisted of peripheral blood. CDR3 bases: TGCGCCAGCAGCTTGGGGGGGGATAGCGCTGAAGCTTTCTTT. Translating gives CASSLGGDSAEAFF.